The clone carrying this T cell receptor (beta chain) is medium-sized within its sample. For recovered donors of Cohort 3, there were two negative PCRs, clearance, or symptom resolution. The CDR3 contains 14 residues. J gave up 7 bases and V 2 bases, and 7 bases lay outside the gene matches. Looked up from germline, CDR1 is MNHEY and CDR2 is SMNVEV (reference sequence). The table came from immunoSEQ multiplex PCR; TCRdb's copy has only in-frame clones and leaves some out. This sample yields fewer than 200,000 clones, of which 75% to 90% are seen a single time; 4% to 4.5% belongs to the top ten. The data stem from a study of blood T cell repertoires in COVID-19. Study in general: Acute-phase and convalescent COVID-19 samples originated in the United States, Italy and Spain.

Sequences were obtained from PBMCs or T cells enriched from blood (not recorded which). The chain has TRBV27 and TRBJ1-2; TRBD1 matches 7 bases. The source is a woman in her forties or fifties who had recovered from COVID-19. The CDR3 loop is CASSLQGQLGGYTF. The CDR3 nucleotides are TGTGCCAGCAGTTTACAGGGACAGCTTGGTGGCTACACCTTC.